Described below is a single T cell receptor (beta chain) sequence and its context. These data are taken from a study of blood T cell repertoires in COVID-19. Across the study: From the United States, Italy and Spain came samples of acute and convalescent COVID-19. The cDNA or gDNA used as material had been derived from T cells, B-cell-depleted T cells, or PBMCs.

V shed 6 bases and J 4 bases; nucleotides not matched to a gene: 2. Germline V gene sequence: CDR1 LNHDA, CDR2 SQIVND (reference sequence). The CDR3 contains 13 residues. Per the original data handling: Scientists estimated how many nucleated cells there were by amplifying reference gene primers. Clones were sequenced by immunoSEQ multiplex PCR, and TCRdb holds only the in-frame ones, with some missing. Clonal size and the V and J genes are those of that table, whereas D and trimming came from the DNA. Among around 24,000 clones listed, around four fifths were seen once. The chain recombines TRBV19 with TRBJ2-3, with TRBD2 identical over 9 bases. This clonotype originated in an older man with active or convalescent COVID-19. Sequenced input: peripheral blood. CDR3 DNA: TGTGCCAGTAGACTAGCGGGTTCAGATACGCAGTATTTT. Residues: CASRLAGSDTQYF.